In its sample, the clone carrying this T cell receptor beta chain was seen a few times. This entry belongs to a study of blood T cell repertoires in COVID-19. Those enrolled, adults aged 18 to 89 years, came from 24 US areas. Grouping used clinical history reported by participants in a survey and questionnaire. Before being deemed recovered, Cohort 3 donors had two negative PCRs, clearance, or symptom resolution. Authors' processing steps: Quantification of nucleated cells was approximated via reference gene primer amplification. Libraries were prepared by immunoSEQ multiplex PCR; TCRdb keeps only in-frame clonotypes and omits some of them. V and J calls and clone size are as listed in that table; D and trimming were resolved from the DNA. The data show approximately 230,000 clones, around 84% seen once. Trimming took 4 bases from V and 2 from J; bases not matched to a gene: 8. The CDR3 has 15 amino acids. Germline CDR1 is SGHNT and CDR2 is YYREEE (reference sequence).

V gene TRBV5-4 combines with J gene TRBJ1-2, with 7 bases identical to TRBD1. Sequenced sample: PBMCs or T cells enriched from blood (not recorded which). The sequence came from a man aged 35-49 years who had recovered from COVID-19. DNA for the CDR3: TGTGCCAGCAGCCAAACAGGGGCCCACAACTATGGCTACACCTTC. Its translation is CASSQTGAHNYGYTF.